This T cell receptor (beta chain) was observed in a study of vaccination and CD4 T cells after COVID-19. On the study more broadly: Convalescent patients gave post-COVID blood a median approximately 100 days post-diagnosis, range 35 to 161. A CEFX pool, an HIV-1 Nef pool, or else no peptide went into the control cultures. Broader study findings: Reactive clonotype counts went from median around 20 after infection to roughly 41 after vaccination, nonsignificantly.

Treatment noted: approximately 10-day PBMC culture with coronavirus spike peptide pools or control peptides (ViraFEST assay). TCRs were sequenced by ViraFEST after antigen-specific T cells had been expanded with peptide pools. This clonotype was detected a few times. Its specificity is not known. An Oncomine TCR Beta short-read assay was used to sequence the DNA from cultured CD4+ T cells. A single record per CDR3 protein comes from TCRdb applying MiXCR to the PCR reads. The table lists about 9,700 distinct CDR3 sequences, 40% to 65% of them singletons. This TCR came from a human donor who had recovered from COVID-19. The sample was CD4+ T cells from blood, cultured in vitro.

The CDR3 loop is CASSRLDAEAFF. As DNA, the CDR3 is TGTGCCAGCAGTCGCCTTGACGCTGAAGCTTTCTTT. V usage is TRBV6-1 and J usage is TRBJ1-1; D is uncertain. V was pared by 5 bases and J by 6 bases, with 10 bases between. This CDR3 region has 12 residues. Germline values: CDR1 MNHNS, CDR2 SASEGT.